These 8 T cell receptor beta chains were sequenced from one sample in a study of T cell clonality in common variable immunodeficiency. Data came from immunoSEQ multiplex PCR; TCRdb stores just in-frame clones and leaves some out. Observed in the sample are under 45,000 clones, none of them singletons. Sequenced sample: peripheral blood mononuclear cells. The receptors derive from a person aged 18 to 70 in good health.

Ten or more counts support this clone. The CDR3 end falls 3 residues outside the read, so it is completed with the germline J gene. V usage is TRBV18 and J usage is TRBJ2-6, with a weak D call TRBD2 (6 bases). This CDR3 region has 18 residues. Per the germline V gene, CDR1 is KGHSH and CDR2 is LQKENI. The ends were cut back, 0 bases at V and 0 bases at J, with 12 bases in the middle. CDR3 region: CASSPPGGSSSGANVLTF. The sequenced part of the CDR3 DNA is TGTGCCAGCTCACCACCGGGGGGTTCGAGCTCTGGGGCCAACGTC.

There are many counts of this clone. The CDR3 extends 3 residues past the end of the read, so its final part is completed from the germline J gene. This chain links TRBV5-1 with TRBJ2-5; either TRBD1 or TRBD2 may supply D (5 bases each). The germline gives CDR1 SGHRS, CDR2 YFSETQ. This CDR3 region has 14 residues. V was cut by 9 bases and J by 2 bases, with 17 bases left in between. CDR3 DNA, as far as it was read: TGCGCCACCGGGAAAACAGGATCTCAAGAGACC. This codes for CATGKTGSQET. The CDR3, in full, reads CATGKTGSQETQYF.

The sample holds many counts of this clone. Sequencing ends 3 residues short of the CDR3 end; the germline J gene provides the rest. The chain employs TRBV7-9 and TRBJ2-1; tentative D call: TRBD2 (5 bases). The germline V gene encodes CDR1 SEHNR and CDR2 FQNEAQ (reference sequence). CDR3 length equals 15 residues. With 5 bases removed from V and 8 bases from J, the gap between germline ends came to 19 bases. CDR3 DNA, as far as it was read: TGTGCCAGCAGCCGACCGCCGCCTTCGCGGGATGAG. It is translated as CASSRPPPSRDE. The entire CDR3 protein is CASSRPPPSRDEQFF.

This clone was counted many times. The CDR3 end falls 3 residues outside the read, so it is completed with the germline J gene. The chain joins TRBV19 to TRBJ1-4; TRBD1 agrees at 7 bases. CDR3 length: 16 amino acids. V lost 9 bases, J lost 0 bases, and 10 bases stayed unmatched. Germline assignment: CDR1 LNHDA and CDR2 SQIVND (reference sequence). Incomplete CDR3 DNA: TGTGCCAGCGAGGACAGGTACGGCTCAACTAATGAAAAA. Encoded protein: CASEDRYGSTNEK. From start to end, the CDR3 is CASEDRYGSTNEKLFF.

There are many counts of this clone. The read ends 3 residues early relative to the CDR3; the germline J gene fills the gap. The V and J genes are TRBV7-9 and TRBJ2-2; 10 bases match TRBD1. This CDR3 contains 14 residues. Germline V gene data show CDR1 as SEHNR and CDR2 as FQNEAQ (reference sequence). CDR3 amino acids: CASSSGQGNEKLFF. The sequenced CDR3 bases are TGTGCCAGCAGCTCGGGACAGGGGAATGAAAAG.

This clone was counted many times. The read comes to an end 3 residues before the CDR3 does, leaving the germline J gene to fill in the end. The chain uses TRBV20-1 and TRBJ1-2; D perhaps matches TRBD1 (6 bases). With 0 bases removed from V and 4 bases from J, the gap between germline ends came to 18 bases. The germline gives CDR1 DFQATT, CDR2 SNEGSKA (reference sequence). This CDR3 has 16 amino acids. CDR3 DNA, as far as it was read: TGCAGTGCTAGAGATCAGGGGCCCGGCAGGGCCTATGGC. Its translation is CSARDQGPGRAYG. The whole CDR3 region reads CSARDQGPGRAYGYTF.

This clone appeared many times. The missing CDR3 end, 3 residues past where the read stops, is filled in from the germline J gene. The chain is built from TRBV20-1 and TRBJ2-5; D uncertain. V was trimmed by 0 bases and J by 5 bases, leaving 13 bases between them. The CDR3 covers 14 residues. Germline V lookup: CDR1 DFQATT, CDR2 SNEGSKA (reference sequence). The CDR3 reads CSARDASLRETQYF. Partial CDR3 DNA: TGCAGTGCTAGAGATGCCTCCTTACGGGAGACC.

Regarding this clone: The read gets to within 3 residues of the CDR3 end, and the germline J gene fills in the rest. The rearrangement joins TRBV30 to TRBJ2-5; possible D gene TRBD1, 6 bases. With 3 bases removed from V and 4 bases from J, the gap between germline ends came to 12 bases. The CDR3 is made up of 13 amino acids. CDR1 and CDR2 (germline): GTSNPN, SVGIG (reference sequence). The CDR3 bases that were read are TGTGCCTGGAGGGCTGGGGGCCCAGAGACC. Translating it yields CAWRAGGPET. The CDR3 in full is CAWRAGGPETQYF.